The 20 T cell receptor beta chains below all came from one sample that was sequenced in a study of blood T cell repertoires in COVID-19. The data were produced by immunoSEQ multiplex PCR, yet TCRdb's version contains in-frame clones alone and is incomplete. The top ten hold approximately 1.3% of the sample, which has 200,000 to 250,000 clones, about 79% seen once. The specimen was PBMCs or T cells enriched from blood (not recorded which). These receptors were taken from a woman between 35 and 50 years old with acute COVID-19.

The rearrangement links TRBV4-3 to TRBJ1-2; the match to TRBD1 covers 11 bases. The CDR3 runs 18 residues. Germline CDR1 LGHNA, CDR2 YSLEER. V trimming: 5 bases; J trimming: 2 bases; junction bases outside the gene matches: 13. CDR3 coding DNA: TGCGCCAGCAGCTCCCAAGGCAGGACAGGGGGCGGGAACTATGGCTACACCTTC. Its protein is CASSSQGRTGGGNYGYTF.

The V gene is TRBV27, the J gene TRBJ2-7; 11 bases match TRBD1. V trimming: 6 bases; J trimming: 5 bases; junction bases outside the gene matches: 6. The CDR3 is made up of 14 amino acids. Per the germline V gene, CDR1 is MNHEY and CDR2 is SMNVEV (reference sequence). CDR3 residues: CASSPGQGGDEQYF. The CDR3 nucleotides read TGTGCCAGCAGCCCGGGACAGGGGGGAGACGAGCAGTACTTC.

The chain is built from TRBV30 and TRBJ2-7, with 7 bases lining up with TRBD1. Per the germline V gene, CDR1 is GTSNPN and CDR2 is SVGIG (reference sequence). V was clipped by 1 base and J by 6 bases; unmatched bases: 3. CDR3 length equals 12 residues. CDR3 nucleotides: TGTGCCTGGAGTGGGACAGGCGTCGAGCAGTACTTC. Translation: CAWSGTGVEQYF.

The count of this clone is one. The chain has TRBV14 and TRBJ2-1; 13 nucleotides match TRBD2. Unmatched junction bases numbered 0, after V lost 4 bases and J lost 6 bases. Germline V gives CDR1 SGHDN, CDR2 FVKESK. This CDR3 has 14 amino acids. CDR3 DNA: TGTGCCAGCAGCCGACTAGCGGGAGGCAATGAGCAGTTCTTC. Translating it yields CASSRLAGGNEQFF. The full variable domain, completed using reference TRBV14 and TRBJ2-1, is EAGVTQFPSHSVIEKGQTVTLRCDPISGHDNLYWYRRVMGKEIKFLLHFVKESKQDESGMPNNRFLAERTGGTYSTLKVQPAELEDSGVYFCASSRLAGGNEQFFGPGTRLTVL.

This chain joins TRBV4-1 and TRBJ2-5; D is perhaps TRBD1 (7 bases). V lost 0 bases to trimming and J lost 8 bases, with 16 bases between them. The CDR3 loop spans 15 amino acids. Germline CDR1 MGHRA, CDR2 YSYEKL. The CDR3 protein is CASSQDPGGPTTQYF. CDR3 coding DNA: TGCGCCAGCAGCCAAGATCCAGGGGGGCCCACTACCCAGTACTTC.

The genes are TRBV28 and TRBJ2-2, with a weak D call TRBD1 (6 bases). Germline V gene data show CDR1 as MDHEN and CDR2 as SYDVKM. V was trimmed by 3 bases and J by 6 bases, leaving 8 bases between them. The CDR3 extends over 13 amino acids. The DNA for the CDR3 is TGTGCCAGCAGTTTTACAGGGCCCGGGGAGCTGTTTTTT. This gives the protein CASSFTGPGELFF.

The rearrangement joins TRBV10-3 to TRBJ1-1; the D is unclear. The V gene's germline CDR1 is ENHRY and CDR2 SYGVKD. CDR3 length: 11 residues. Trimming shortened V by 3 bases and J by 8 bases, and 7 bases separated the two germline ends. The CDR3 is CAISEAREAFF. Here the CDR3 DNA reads TGTGCCATCAGTGAAGCCAGGGAAGCTTTCTTT.

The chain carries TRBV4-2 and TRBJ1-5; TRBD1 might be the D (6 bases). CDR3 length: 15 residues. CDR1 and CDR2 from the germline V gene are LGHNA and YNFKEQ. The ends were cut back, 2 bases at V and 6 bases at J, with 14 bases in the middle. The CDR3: CASSQSSGASQPQHF. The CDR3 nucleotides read TGTGCCAGCAGCCAATCATCAGGGGCGTCTCAGCCCCAGCATTTT.

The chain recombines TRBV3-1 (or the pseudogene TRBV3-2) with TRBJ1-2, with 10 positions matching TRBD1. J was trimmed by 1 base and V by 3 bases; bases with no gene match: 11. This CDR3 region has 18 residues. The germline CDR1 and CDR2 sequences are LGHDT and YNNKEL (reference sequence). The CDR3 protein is CASSHHGTGAGGNYGYTF. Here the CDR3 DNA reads TGTGCCAGCAGCCATCACGGGACAGGGGCCGGAGGTAACTATGGCTACACCTTC.

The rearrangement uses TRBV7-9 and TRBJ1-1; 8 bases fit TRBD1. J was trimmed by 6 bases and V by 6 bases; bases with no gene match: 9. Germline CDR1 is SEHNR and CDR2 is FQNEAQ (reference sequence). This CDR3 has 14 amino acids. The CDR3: CASRWVGTGSEAFF. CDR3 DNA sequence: TGTGCCAGCAGATGGGTGGGGACAGGCTCTGAAGCTTTCTTT.

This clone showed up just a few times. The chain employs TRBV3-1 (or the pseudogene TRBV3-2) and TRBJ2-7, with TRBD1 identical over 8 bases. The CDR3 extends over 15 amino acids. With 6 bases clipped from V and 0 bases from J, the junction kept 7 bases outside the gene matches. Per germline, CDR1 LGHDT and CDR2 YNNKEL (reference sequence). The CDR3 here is CASSLRGQSSYEQYF. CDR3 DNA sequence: TGTGCCAGCAGTCTCAGGGGGCAGAGCTCCTACGAGCAGTACTTC.

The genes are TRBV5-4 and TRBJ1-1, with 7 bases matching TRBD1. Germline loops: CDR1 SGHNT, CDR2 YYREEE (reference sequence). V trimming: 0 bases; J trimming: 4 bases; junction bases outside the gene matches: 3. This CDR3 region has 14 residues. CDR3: CASSLDRGSTEAFF. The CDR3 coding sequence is TGTGCCAGCAGCTTGGACAGGGGATCCACTGAAGCTTTCTTT.

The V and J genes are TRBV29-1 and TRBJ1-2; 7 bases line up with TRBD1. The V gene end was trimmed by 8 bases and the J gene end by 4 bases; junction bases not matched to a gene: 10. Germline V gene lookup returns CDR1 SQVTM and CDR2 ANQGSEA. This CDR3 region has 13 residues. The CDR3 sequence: CSTDREVTYGYTF. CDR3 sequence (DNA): TGCAGCACTGACAGGGAAGTGACCTATGGCTACACCTTC. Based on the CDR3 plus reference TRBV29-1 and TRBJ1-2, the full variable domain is SAVISQKPSRDICQRGTSLTIQCQVDSQVTMMFWYRQQPGQSLTLIATANQGSEATYESGFVIDKFPISRPNLTFSTLTVSNMSPEDSSIYLCSTDREVTYGYTFGSGTRLTVV.

The CDR3 nucleotides are TGTGCCACCGCCCGGCGGGGGGGCTCCCTCTACGAGCAGTACTTC. Protein: CATARRGGSLYEQYF. J is TRBJ2-7 and V is TRBV15; TRBD2 matches 9 bases. J was trimmed by 3 bases and V by 8 bases; bases with no gene match: 11. The germline CDR1 and CDR2 sequences are LNHNV and YYDKDF (reference sequence). The CDR3 contains 15 residues. The complete variable domain, with remaining parts taken from reference TRBV15 and TRBJ2-7, reads DAMVIQNPRYQVTQFGKPVTLSCSQTLNHNVMYWYQQKSSQAPKLLFHYYDKDFNNEADTPDNFQSRRPNTSFCFLDIRSPGLGDTAMYLCATARRGGSLYEQYFGPGTRLTVT.

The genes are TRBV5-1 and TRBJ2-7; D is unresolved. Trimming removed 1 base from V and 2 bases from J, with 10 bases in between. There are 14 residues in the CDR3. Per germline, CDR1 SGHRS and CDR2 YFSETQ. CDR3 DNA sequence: TGCGCCAGCAGCTTGTTATCAGGTACCTACGAGCAGTACTTC. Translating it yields CASSLLSGTYEQYF.

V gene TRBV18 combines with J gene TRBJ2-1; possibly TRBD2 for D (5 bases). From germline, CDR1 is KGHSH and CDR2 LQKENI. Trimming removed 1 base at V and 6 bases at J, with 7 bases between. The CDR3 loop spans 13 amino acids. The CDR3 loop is CASSPREGNEQFF. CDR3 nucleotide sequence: TGTGCCAGCTCACCACGCGAGGGCAATGAGCAGTTCTTC.

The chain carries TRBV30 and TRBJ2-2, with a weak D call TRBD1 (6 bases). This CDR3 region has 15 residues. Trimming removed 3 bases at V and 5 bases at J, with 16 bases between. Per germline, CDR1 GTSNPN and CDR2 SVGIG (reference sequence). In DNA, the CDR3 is TGTGCCTGGAGAGGGGGAAGCGGTCGGACCGGGGAGCTGTTTTTT. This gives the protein CAWRGGSGRTGELFF. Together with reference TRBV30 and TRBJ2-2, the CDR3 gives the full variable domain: SQTIHQWPATLVQPVGSPLSLECTVEGTSNPNLYWYRQAAGRGLQLLFYSVGIGQISSEVPQNLSASRPQDRQFILSSKKLLLSDSGFYLCAWRGGSGRTGELFFGEGSRLTVL.

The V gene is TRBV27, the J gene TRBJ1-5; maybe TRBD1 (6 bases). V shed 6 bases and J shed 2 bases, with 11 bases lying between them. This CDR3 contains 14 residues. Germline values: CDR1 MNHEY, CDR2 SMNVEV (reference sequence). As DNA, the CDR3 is TGTGCCAGCAGACCAGGGGTCGGCAATCAGCCCCAGCATTTT. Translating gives CASRPGVGNQPQHF.

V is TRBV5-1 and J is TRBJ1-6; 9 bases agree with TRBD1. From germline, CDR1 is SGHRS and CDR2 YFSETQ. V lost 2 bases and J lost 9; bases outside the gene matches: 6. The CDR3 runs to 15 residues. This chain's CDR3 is CASSLMGQGSSPLHF. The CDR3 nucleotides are TGCGCCAGCAGCTTAATGGGACAGGGCAGTTCACCCCTCCACTTT.

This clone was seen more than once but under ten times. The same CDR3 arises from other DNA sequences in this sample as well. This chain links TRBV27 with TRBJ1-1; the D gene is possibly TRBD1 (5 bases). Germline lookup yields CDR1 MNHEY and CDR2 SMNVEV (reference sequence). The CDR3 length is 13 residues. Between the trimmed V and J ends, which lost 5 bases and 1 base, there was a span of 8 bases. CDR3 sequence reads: CASSRGANTEAFF. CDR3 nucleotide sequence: TGTGCCAGCAGTAGGGGTGCGAACACTGAAGCTTTCTTT.